This TCR beta chain was found in a study of T cells in localized non-small cell lung cancer. Germline V gene sequence: CDR1 SGHNT, CDR2 YYREEE (reference sequence). CDR3 length: 16 amino acids. The V and J ends lost 1 base and 8 bases respectively, with 19 bases between them. TCRdb keeps only in-frame clones here, not all; method: immunoSEQ multiplex PCR. The sample contains tens of thousands of clones, around 79% of which appear only once. This chain joins TRBV5-4 and TRBJ2-1; possibly TRBD2 for D (5 bases). The sequence derives from a male donor at least 60 years old with stage III squamous cell lung carcinoma. The source was peripheral blood, collected before any cancer treatment. CDR3 amino acids: CASSLQSSGSAYEQFF. CDR3 nucleotide sequence: TGTGCCAGCAGCTTGCAGTCGAGTGGGAGTGCTTATGAGCAGTTCTTC.